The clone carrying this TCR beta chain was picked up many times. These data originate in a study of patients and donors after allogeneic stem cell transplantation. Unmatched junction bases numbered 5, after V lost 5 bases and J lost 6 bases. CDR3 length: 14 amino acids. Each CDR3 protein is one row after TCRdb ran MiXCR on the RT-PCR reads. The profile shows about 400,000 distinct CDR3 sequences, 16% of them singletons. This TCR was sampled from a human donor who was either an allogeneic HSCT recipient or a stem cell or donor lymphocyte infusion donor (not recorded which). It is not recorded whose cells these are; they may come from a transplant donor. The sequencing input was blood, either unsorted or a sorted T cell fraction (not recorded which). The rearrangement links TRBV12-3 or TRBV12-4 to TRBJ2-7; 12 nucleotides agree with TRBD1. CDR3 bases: TGTGCCAGCAGTACCGGGACAGGGGGCTCCGAGCAGTACTTC. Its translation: CASSTGTGGSEQYF.